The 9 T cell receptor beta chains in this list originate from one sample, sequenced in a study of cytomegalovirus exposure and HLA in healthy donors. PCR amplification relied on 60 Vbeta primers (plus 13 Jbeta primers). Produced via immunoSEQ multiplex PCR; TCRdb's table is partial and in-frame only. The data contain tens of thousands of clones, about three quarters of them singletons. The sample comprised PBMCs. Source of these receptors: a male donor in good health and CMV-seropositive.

The CDR3 DNA follows: TGTGCCATCAGTAAGGGGGCCCCGTCCTACGAGCAGTACTTC. Translating gives CAISKGAPSYEQYF. The rearrangement uses TRBV10-3 and TRBJ2-7; 7 positions agree with TRBD1. V dropped 5 bases and J dropped 1; count of bases not matched to a gene: 5. The CDR3 has 14 amino acids. The germline CDR1 and CDR2 sequences are ENHRY and SYGVKD.

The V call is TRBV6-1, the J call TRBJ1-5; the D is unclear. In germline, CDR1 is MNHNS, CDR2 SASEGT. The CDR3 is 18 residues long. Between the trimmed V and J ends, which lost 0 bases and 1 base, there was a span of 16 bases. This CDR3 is CASSEAYSRVQSNQPQHF. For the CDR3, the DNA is TGTGCCAGCAGTGAAGCATATTCCCGGGTTCAGAGCAATCAGCCCCAGCATTTT.

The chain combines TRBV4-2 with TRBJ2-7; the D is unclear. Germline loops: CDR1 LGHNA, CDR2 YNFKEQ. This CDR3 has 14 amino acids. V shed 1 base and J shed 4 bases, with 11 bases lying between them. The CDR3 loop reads CASSQVVDTYEQYF. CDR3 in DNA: TGTGCCAGCAGCCAAGTTGTCGACACGTACGAGCAGTACTTC.

The CDR3 sequence is CATSRGGGLEKLFF. CDR3 bases: TGTGCCACCAGCAGAGGGGGGGGGCTTGAAAAACTGTTTTTT. The rearrangement joins TRBV15 to TRBJ1-4, with D possibly matching TRBD1 (6 bases). Per germline, CDR1 LNHNV and CDR2 YYDKDF (reference sequence). V gave up 1 base and J gave up 7 bases, with 10 bases separating them. The CDR3 loop spans 14 amino acids.

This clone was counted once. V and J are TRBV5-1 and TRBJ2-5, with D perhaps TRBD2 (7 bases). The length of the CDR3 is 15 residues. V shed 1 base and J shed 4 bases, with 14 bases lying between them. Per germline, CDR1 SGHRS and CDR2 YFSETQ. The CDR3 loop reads CASSLNGQRGETQYF. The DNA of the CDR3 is TGCGCCAGCAGCTTGAACGGACAGCGGGGAGAGACCCAGTACTTC.

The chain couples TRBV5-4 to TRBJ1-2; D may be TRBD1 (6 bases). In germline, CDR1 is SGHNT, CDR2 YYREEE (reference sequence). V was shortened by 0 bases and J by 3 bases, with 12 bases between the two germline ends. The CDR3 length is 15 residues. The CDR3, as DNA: TGTGCCAGCAGCTTGGGTGTATCAGGGGACTATGGCTACACCTTC. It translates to CASSLGVSGDYGYTF.

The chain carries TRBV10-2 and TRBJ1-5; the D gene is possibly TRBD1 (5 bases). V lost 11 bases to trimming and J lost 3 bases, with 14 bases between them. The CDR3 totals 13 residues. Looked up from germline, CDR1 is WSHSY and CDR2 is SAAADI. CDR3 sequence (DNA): TGCGCCTGCTGCGACAGCTACAATCAGCCCCAGCATTTT. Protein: CACCDSYNQPQHF.

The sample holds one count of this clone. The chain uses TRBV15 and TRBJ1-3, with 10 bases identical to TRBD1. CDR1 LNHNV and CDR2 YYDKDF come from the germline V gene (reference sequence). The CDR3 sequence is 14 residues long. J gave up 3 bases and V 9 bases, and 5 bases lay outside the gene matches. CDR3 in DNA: TGTGCCACTGACGACAGGGGGCTTGGAAACACCATATATTTT. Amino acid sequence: CATDDRGLGNTIYF.

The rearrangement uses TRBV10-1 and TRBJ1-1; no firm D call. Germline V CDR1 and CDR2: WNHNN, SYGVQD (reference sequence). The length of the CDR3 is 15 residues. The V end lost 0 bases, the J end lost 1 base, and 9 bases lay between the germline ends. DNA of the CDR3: TGCGCCAGCAGTGAGTCGCCCACAGCGAACACTGAAGCTTTCTTT. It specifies CASSESPTANTEAFF.